This T cell receptor beta chain was profiled in a study of human T cells and chemical hapten exposure. Study at large: Small discrepancies in pooled library volume mainly accounted for the varying TCR yields per sample.

The CDR3 extends over 12 amino acids. V was cut by 3 bases and J by 6 bases, with 6 bases left in between. Looked up from germline, CDR1 is SGHTA and CDR2 is FQGNSA. TCRdb recomputed calls from the RACE reads with MiXCR, one row per CDR3 protein. Of approximately 260,000 distinct CDR3 sequences listed, around 7% were seen once; the top ten hold 0.9% to 1.5%. This clonotype has a handful of counts. The time point: pre-sensitization, week 0. The sample's treatment: therapeutic diphenylcyclopropenone sensitization with weekly scalp DPC. The chain links TRBV7-2 to TRBJ1-3; no clear D. This sequence was found in a man aged 18 to 35 with alopecia areata. Some clones in this sample may be carry-over from other donors' samples. This material consisted of whole blood, taken in connection with sensitization to the hapten diphenylcyclopropenone (DPC). The CDR3 reads CASSFPLNTIYF. DNA for the CDR3: TGTGCCAGCAGCTTTCCATTAAACACCATATATTTT.